These 17 T cell receptor beta chains were all obtained from the same sample, sequenced in a study of T cells in Graves' hyperthyroidism and ophthalmopathy. The TCR beta CDR3 regions underwent amplification using RNA transcripts as the source. Initially, a first-round RT-PCR of the TCR CDR3 employed the HTBI primer set. Each CDR3 protein is one row after TCRdb ran MiXCR on the multiplex PCR reads. The sample contains about 580,000 distinct CDR3 sequences, roughly 46% of which appear only once. Sequenced material: peripheral blood or thyroid tissue (not recorded which). Receptor source: a woman between 18 and 29 years old with Graves' hyperthyroidism.

The V call is TRBV30, the J call TRBJ2-3; 10 bases fit TRBD2. The ends lost 4 bases at V and 8 bases at J; junction bases unmatched: 15. The germline CDR1 and CDR2 sequences are GTSNPN and SVGIG (reference sequence). The CDR3 is 16 amino acids. CDR3 coding DNA: TGTGCCTGGACCCGATGGGCTAGCGGGGGCCGAGGTACGCAGTATTTT. It translates to CAWTRWASGGRGTQYF.

This sequence joins TRBV24-1 and TRBJ2-7; 12 bases align to TRBD2. Germline assignment: CDR1 KGHDR and CDR2 SFDVKD. The CDR3 contains 12 residues. Unmatched junction bases numbered 3, after V lost 12 bases and J lost 4 bases. CDR3 sequence: CAAGTSGYEQYF. CDR3 DNA: TGTGCCGCCGGGACTAGCGGGTACGAGCAGTACTTC.

This clonotype was counted a few times. The gene calls are TRBV7-2 and TRBJ2-5; 8 nucleotides match TRBD1. V lost 5 bases to trimming and J lost 3 bases; unmatched junction nucleotides: 14. CDR3 length: 17 residues. Germline-derived CDR1 and CDR2 are SGHTA and FQGNSA. The CDR3 sequence is CASSPPLVRDRKETQYF. The CDR3 bases are TGTGCCAGCAGCCCCCCCCTCGTCCGGGACAGGAAAGAGACCCAGTACTTC.

V gene TRBV29-1 combines with J gene TRBJ2-5; possible D gene TRBD2, 6 bases. The CDR3 consists of 13 residues. CDR1 and CDR2 from the germline V gene are SQVTM and ANQGSEA. Trimming took off 6 bases at V and 2 bases at J, with 13 bases between the two ends. CDR3 protein: CSVDGAGQETQYF. In DNA form, the CDR3 reads TGCAGCGTGGATGGTGCGGGACAAGAGACCCAGTACTTC.

In its sample, this clonotype was seen many times. The chain recombines TRBV6-6 with TRBJ2-7; 7 nucleotides match TRBD2. Germline loops: CDR1 MNHNY, CDR2 SVGAGI (reference sequence). The CDR3 sequence is 15 residues long. V lost 2 bases, J lost 1 base, and 5 bases stayed unmatched. Here the CDR3 DNA reads TGTGCCAGCAGTTACGCGGTGGGGGGGTCCTACGAGCAGTACTTC. Translating gives CASSYAVGGSYEQYF.

The chain recombines TRBV7-9 with TRBJ2-2, with 7 bases identical to TRBD1. Trimming cost V 5 bases and J 5 bases; bases outside gene matches: 11. This CDR3 has 16 amino acids. CDR1 is SEHNR, CDR2 FQNEAQ, per germline (reference sequence). This CDR3 reads CASSQGGQRQTGELFF. Written as DNA, the CDR3 is TGTGCCAGCAGCCAAGGGGGACAGCGACAGACCGGGGAGCTGTTTTTT.

This chain joins TRBV20-1 and TRBJ1-2, with no clear D. This CDR3 is built from 10 residues. Trimming shortened V by 2 bases and J by 12 bases, and 10 bases separated the two germline ends. Germline-derived CDR1 and CDR2 are DFQATT and SNEGSKA (reference sequence). CDR3 residues: CSARLAGDTF. For the CDR3, the DNA is TGCAGTGCTAGACTAGCGGGAGACACCTTC.

CDR3 sequence reads: CASRYQKQGTGYTF. DNA for the CDR3: TGTGCCAGCAGATACCAAAAACAGGGAACTGGCTACACCTTC. The chain has TRBV6-6 and TRBJ1-2; tentatively, D is TRBD1 (6 bases). Deletions cut 6 bases from V and 7 bases from J, with 18 bases between. This CDR3 comprises 14 residues. Germline CDR1 and CDR2: MNHNY and SVGAGI (reference sequence).

The rearrangement uses TRBV7-2 and TRBJ1-1; 7 nucleotides align to TRBD1. Germline CDR1 reads SGHTA; CDR2 reads FQGNSA. This CDR3 spans 15 amino acids. J lost 8 bases, V lost 5 bases, and 14 bases had no gene match. The CDR3 is CASSPDRDIQPEAFF. In nucleotides, the CDR3 is TGTGCCAGCAGCCCCGACAGGGACATTCAGCCGGAAGCTTTCTTT.

A word on this clonotype: At one end the junction does not follow the germline gene, possibly because of a read error. The V call is TRBV6-5, the J call TRBJ2-1, with D perhaps TRBD1 (5 bases). The CDR3 runs to 11 residues. Germline V gene lookup returns CDR1 MNHEY and CDR2 SVGAGI. The CDR3 loop is CAGRDYNEQFF. DNA for the CDR3: TGTGCCGGCAGGGACTACAATGAGCAGTTCTTC.

This clonotype was counted ten times or more. V usage is TRBV20-1 and J usage is TRBJ1-2; D ambiguous. Trimming took off 3 bases at V and 6 bases at J, with 11 bases between the two ends. This CDR3 region has 12 residues. Germline V CDR1 and CDR2: DFQATT, SNEGSKA (reference sequence). Here the CDR3 DNA reads TGCAGTGCTAGCCCGGGGTCTCATGGCTACACCTTC. As protein: CSASPGSHGYTF.

This chain connects TRBV11-1 to TRBJ2-1, with D uncertain. The CDR3 runs 13 residues. Trimming removed 5 bases at V and 10 bases at J, with 15 bases between. The V gene's germline CDR1 is SGHAT and CDR2 FQDESV (reference sequence). CDR3 DNA: TGTGCCAGCAGCGCGCCCCCTGTACAGGAGCAGTTCTTC. This codes for CASSAPPVQEQFF.

The chain recombines TRBV7-6 with TRBJ2-7; 12 bases match TRBD2. Germline V gives CDR1 SGHVS, CDR2 FNYEAQ. Trimming cost V 9 bases and J 3 bases; bases outside gene matches: 0. The CDR3 extends over 12 amino acids. The CDR3 DNA is TGTGCCAGGACTAGCGGGAGCTACGAGCAGTACTTC. Translating gives CARTSGSYEQYF.

The DNA of the CDR3 is TGCAGTCGACAGGGAGGGGGCTATGGCTACACCTTC. Residues: CSRQGGGYGYTF. The chain uses TRBV29-1 and TRBJ1-2, with 7 bases that match TRBD1. Germline loops: CDR1 SQVTM, CDR2 ANQGSEA. The CDR3 extends over 12 amino acids.

This clonotype was counted ten times or more. J is TRBJ1-1 and V is TRBV19; TRBD1 aligns across 8 bases. Trimming took 3 bases from V and 5 from J; bases not matched to a gene: 8. The V gene's germline CDR1 is LNHDA and CDR2 SQIVND (reference sequence). The CDR3 sequence is 15 residues long. As DNA, the CDR3 is TGTGCCAGTAGTATCCCAGGGGGCGTGAGAACTGAAGCTTTCTTT. Translating it yields CASSIPGGVRTEAFF.

This clonotype was counted ten times or more. The chain uses TRBV20-1 and TRBJ1-5, with D hard to call. This CDR3 spans 13 amino acids. V gave up 0 bases and J gave up 3 bases, with 6 bases separating them. The germline V gene has CDR1 DFQATT and CDR2 SNEGSKA (reference sequence). CDR3: CSARDLVNQPQHF. Here the CDR3 DNA reads TGCAGTGCTAGAGATCTAGTCAATCAGCCCCAGCATTTT.

A few counts support this clonotype. At one end, the junction sequence differs from germline, possibly due to a read error. The chain uses TRBV30 and TRBJ2-7, with 9 bases matching TRBD2. The germline CDR1 and CDR2 sequences are GTSNPN and SVGIG (reference sequence). The CDR3 is 13 residues long. The CDR3 sequence is CAWIGTSNYEQYF. In DNA, the CDR3 is TGTGCTTGGATTGGGACTAGCAACTACGAGCAGTACTTC.